Here is one T cell receptor beta chain with its context. Its matching antigen is unknown. This entry comes from a study of blood T cells in healthy people across ages. Looking at the study overall: T cells yielded about one barcoded beta molecule per two cells through template switching. General study points: When set beside aged donors, long-lived donors presented more naive CD4+ cells and higher diversity.

Between the trimmed V and J ends, which lost 7 bases and 11 bases, there was a span of 20 bases. The germline gives CDR1 SQVTM, CDR2 ANQGSEA. The CDR3 contains 12 residues. A second PCR, run for roughly 7 to 12 cycles, used a sample-barcoded 5' primer plus a J-beta primer mix. Via MiXCR, TCRdb re-called the 5' RACE reads, giving one row per CDR3 protein. The table lists hundreds of thousands of distinct CDR3 sequences, roughly 43% of them singletons. The chain recombines TRBV29-1 with TRBJ2-5, with D perhaps TRBD2 (7 bases). The sample taken for sequencing was blood. This clonotype originated in a woman aged 55-75 years in good health. The chain's CDR3 is CSAHGGLNEQYF. The CDR3 DNA reads as TGCAGCGCCCACGGGGGGCTCAATGAGCAGTACTTC.